The rows below give T cell receptor beta chains drawn from one sample of a study of T cell responses to AZD1222 COVID-19 vaccine. Repertoires were generated with immunoSEQ multiplex PCR, while TCRdb's copy carries only in-frame clones and drops some. The profile covers around 84,000 clones, with approximately 85% appearing a single time and under 6.5% taken by the ten largest. The sequencing here drew on peripheral blood, taken on day 0 of AZD1222 vaccination. These receptors were obtained from an adult in good health. Each CDR3 is given with its conserved first and last residue. The D gene is left open where the match is weak. Part of the rows lack a size; the others show once, few, many or a class for expanded clones.

clone_size d_call j_call v_call cdr3_aa cdr3_nt
NA NA TRBJ1-1 TRBV2 CASRGMNTEAFF TGTGCCAGCAGAGGCATGAACACTGAAGCTTTCTTT
NA NA TRBJ1-3 TRBV25-1 CASSESLYSGNTIYF TGTGCCAGCAGTGAATCGTTGTACTCTGGAAACACCATATATTTT
medium-sized TRBD1 TRBJ1-5 TRBV27 CASSLFRAGGDQPQHF TGTGCCAGCAGTTTATTTAGGGCAGGGGGCGATCAGCCCCAGCATTTT
once NA TRBJ1-5 TRBV7-8 CASSLGGTADQPQHF TGTGCCAGCAGCTTAGGAGGGACGGCTGATCAGCCCCAGCATTTT
NA NA TRBJ1-5 TRBV3-1/TRBV3-2 CASSQDQHQPQHF TGTGCCAGCAGCCAAGATCAACATCAGCCCCAGCATTTT
NA TRBD1 TRBJ1-1 TRBV30 CAWRGGQGIATEAFF TGTGCCTGGAGGGGGGGACAGGGGATTGCGACTGAAGCTTTCTTT
NA NA TRBJ1-2 TRBV12-3/TRBV12-4 CASSLGRGRGYTF TGTGCCAGCAGTTTAGGGAGAGGGCGGGGCTACACCTTC
NA TRBD1 TRBJ1-5 TRBV12-5 CASGLDSPGTGPGQPQHF TGTGCTAGTGGTTTGGACAGTCCCGGGACAGGGCCCGGGCAGCCCCAGCATTTT
NA NA TRBJ2-1 TRBV6-1 CASSEAGRGDNEQFF TGTGCCAGCAGTGAAGCAGGTAGGGGCGACAATGAGCAGTTCTTC
NA NA TRBJ2-3 TRBV19 CASSLAGDTTDTQYF TGTGCCAGTAGTTTGGCGGGGGACACCACAGATACGCAGTATTTT
NA TRBD2 TRBJ2-1 TRBV28 CASSLSGTRSSYNEQFF TGTGCCAGCAGTTTAAGCGGGACCCGAAGCTCCTACAATGAGCAGTTCTTC
NA NA TRBJ1-5 TRBV5-8 CASSLEGHKDQPQHF TGTGCCAGCAGCTTGGAGGGACACAAGGATCAGCCCCAGCATTTT
NA TRBD1 TRBJ2-1 TRBV6-1 CASRTGAPSYNEQFF TGTGCCAGCAGGACAGGGGCCCCCTCCTACAATGAGCAGTTCTTC
NA NA TRBJ2-5 TRBV6-1 CASKIDETQYF TGTGCCAGCAAGATCGACGAGACCCAGTACTTC
NA NA TRBJ2-1 TRBV5-1 CASSLVGMSSYNEQFF TGCGCCAGCAGCTTGGTTGGAATGAGCTCCTACAATGAGCAGTTCTTC
few NA TRBJ2-7 TRBV5-1 CASSLAPDPTYEQYF TGCGCCAGCAGCTTGGCTCCAGATCCTACCTACGAGCAGTACTTC
NA TRBD2 TRBJ2-3 TRBV5-8 CASSLAAGGPADTQYF TGTGCCAGCAGCTTGGCAGCGGGAGGGCCCGCAGATACGCAGTATTTT
NA NA TRBJ2-4 TRBV28 CASSRLLNIQYF TGTGCCAGCAGCAGACTTCTGAACATTCAGTACTTC
NA NA TRBJ2-5 TRBV24-1 CATSDLLGAQYF TGTGCCACCAGTGATTTGCTTGGGGCCCAGTACTTC
NA NA TRBJ2-5 TRBV28 CASSLGQLAQYF TGTGCCAGCAGTTTAGGTCAGCTGGCCCAGTACTTC
NA TRBD1 TRBJ2-7 TRBV5-1 CASSLGGTDSYEQYF TGCGCCAGCAGCTTGGGGGGGACAGACTCCTACGAGCAGTACTTC
NA TRBD2 TRBJ2-3 TRBV6-5 CASIPSGRDTQYF TGTGCCAGCATCCCGAGCGGGAGGGATACGCAGTATTTT
NA NA TRBJ1-1 TRBV18 CASSFVDKNTEAFF TGTGCCAGCTCATTCGTAGACAAGAACACTGAAGCTTTCTTT
NA TRBD2 TRBJ2-2 TRBV9 CASSLGLAENTGELFF TGTGCCAGCAGCCTCGGACTAGCGGAGAACACCGGGGAGCTGTTTTTT
NA NA TRBJ1-5 TRBV13 CASSLGQSNQPQHF TGTGCCAGCAGCTTAGGACAGAGCAATCAGCCCCAGCATTTT
medium-sized TRBD1 TRBJ2-2 TRBV5-1 CASSTGQGATGELFF TGCGCCAGCAGTACGGGACAGGGGGCTACCGGGGAGCTGTTTTTT
NA NA TRBJ2-7 TRBV27 CASSLSRSNEQYF TGTGCCAGCAGTTTATCCAGGAGCAACGAGCAGTACTTC
NA NA TRBJ2-7 TRBV28 CASSQGPIYEQYF TGTGCCAGCAGCCAGGGGCCTATCTACGAGCAGTACTTC
NA NA TRBJ2-3 TRBV27 CASSLLRTDTQYF TGTGCCAGCAGTTTATTGCGAACAGATACGCAGTATTTT
NA NA TRBJ1-2 TRBV6-6 CASSYLTDYGYTF TGTGCCAGCAGTTACCTGACGGACTATGGCTACACCTTC
NA NA TRBJ2-2 TRBV6-2/TRBV6-3 CASSPGTYTGELFF TGTGCCAGCAGTCCCGGGACGTACACCGGGGAGCTGTTTTTT
NA NA TRBJ2-1 TRBV27 CASSFNPGVSYNEQFF TGTGCCAGCAGTTTTAACCCGGGAGTCTCCTACAATGAGCAGTTCTTC
NA NA TRBJ1-1 TRBV9 CASSVRGANTEAFF TGTGCCAGCAGCGTAAGAGGGGCGAACACTGAAGCTTTCTTT
NA NA TRBJ1-1 TRBV2 CASSPRTTMNTEAFF TGTGCCAGCAGTCCTCGGACGACCATGAACACTGAAGCTTTCTTT